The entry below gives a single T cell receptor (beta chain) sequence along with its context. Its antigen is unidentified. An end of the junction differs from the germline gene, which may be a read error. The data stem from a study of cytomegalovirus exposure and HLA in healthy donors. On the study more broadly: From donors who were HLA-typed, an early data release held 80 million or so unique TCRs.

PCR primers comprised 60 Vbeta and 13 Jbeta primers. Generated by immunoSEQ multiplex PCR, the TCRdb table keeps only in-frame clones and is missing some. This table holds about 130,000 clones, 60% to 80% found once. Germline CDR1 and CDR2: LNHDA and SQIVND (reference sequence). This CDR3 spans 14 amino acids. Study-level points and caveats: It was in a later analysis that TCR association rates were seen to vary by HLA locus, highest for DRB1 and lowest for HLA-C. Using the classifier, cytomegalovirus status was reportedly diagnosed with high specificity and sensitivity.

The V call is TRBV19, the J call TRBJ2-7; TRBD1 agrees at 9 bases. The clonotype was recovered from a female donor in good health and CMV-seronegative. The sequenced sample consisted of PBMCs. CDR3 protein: CASSIRGQGYEQYF. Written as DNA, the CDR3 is TGTGCCAGTAGTATAAGGGGACAGGGCTACGAGCAGTATTTC.